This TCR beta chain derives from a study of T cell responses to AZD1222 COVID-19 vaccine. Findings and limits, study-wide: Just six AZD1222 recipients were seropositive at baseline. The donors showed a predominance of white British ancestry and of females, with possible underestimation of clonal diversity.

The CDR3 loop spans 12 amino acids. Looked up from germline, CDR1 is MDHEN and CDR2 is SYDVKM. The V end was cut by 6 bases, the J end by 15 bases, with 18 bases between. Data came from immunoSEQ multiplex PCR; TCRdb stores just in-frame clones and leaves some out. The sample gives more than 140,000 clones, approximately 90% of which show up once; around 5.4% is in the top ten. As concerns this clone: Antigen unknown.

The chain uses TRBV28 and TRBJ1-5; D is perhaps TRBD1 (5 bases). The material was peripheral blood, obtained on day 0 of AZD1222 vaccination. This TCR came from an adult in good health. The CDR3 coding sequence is TGTGCCAGCAGCTTTCCTGACGGGACGGGGCATTTT. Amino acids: CASSFPDGTGHF.